This T cell receptor (beta chain) was identified during a study of CD8+ T cells in alopecia areata. Regarding the study as a whole: Compared with normal scalp, lesional scalp had higher clonality and more expanded CD8+ clones.

This clone occurred a few times. Its specificity is unknown. This CDR3 has 14 residues. Trimming removed 3 bases from V and 1 base from J, with 10 bases in between. Per the germline V gene, CDR1 is SGHRS and CDR2 is YFSETQ. As the sequencing template, cDNA was produced by extracting RNA and reverse transcribing it. TCRdb's table, derived via immunoSEQ multiplex PCR, lists solely in-frame clones and lacks some. Among around 210,000 clones listed, just over 55% were seen once. Sequences were obtained from CD8+ T cells sorted from blood. The rearrangement links TRBV5-1 to TRBJ2-5; TRBD1 is a possible D gene (5 bases). The TCR comes from a human donor in good health. This CDR3 is CASSSITGQETQYF. CDR3 bases: TGCGCCAGCAGCTCTATAACAGGCCAAGAGACCCAGTACTTC.